This record covers a single T cell receptor beta chain. The antigen is undetermined. These data are taken from a study of tumor-infiltrating lymphocytes in primary liver carcinoma. Study as a whole: The cohort consisted of patients whose primary liver carcinoma was surgically resected.

Germline DNA was also extracted, while the blood RNA originated from unsorted whole blood. Chronic HBV infection was present, with no prior treatment. Synthesis of TCR beta cDNA was carried out from 500 ng total RNA with a constant-region primer. Three nested multiplex PCR rounds, a slightly modified ARM-PCR method, built the TCR beta libraries. Running ten to eleven cycles apiece, the first two PCR rounds relied on TRBV1-TRBV30 forward primers together with a C-beta reverse primer. TCRdb reprocessed the multiplex PCR reads via MiXCR and lists one record per CDR3 protein. The data contain around 330,000 distinct CDR3 sequences, more than 55% of them singletons. Findings and caveats of the study: Blood trailed tumors significantly in top-250-clone fraction (p = 0.039).

This CDR3 has 16 residues. V lost 1 base, J lost 6 bases, and 17 bases lay in between. CDR1 and CDR2 from the germline V gene are SGHRS and YFSETQ. The V call is TRBV5-1, the J call TRBJ2-1; unclear D gene. The receptor comes from a middle-aged man with primary liver carcinoma and hepatitis B virus infection. The sequencing input was peripheral blood. CDR3 residues: CASSLYVRVVSNEQFF. The CDR3 DNA reads as TGCGCCAGCAGCTTGTACGTAAGGGTGGTTAGCAATGAGCAGTTCTTC.